Below, one T cell receptor beta chain is given with its context. Antigen unknown. The treatment was: roughly 10-day PBMC culture with coronavirus spike peptide pools or control peptides (ViraFEST assay). Cells received half-medium changes with fresh IL-2 medium on days 3 and 7. Sequencing of DNA taken from cultured CD4+ T cells relied on the Oncomine TCR Beta short-read assay. MiXCR, applied by TCRdb to the PCR reads, yields one record per CDR3 protein. The sample yields 20,000 or so distinct CDR3 sequences, 44% seen once. These data belong to a study of vaccination and CD4 T cells after COVID-19. Study observations and caveats: In convalescent patients, 304 of 307 vaccine-specific clones were spike mono-reactive.

The CDR3 runs 15 residues. The V end lost 4 bases, the J end lost 3 bases, and 15 bases lay between the germline ends. From germline, CDR1 is MDHEN and CDR2 SYDVKM. The receptor's source is a human donor who had recovered from COVID-19. The rearrangement uses TRBV28 and TRBJ1-1, with D perhaps TRBD1 (6 bases). The sequences come from CD4+ T cells from blood, cultured in vitro, collected before SARS-CoV-2 vaccination. CDR3 sequence: CASSSTGFLDTEAFF. The DNA for the CDR3 is TGTGCCAGCAGTTCAACAGGGTTTCTTGACACTGAAGCTTTCTTT.